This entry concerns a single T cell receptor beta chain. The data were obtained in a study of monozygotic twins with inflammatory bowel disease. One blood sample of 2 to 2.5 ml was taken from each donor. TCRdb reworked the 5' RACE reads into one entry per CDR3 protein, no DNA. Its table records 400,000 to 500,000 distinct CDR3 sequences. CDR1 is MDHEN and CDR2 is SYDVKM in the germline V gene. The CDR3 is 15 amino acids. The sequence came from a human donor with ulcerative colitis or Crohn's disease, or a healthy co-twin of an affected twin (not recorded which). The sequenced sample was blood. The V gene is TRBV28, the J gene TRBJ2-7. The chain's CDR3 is CASSLSRGRLYEQYF.